A single sample is the source of the 4 T cell receptor beta chains below, sequenced in a study of blood T cell repertoires in COVID-19. Here immunoSEQ multiplex PCR was the method, and the copy in TCRdb shows in-frame clones only, minus some. The sample has some 200,000 clones, approximately 86% seen once. The specimen was peripheral blood. The receptors were gathered from an elderly woman in a cohort sampled during active or convalescent COVID-19.

This clone turned up a few times. The gene calls are TRBV19 and TRBJ2-2; 8 nucleotides align to TRBD2. There are 15 residues in the CDR3. V lost 5 bases to trimming and J lost 4 bases; unmatched junction nucleotides: 6. The germline gives CDR1 LNHDA, CDR2 SQIVND (reference sequence). The DNA of the CDR3 is TGTGCCAGTAGTTCCGGGACTAGGGGCACCGGGGAGCTGTTTTTT. Translation: CASSSGTRGTGELFF.

V and J are TRBV6-6 and TRBJ2-7; 9 nucleotides line up with TRBD1. The CDR3 is made up of 15 amino acids. The J segment lost 2 bases and the V segment lost 5 bases, leaving 7 bases of the junction unmatched. The germline CDR1 and CDR2 sequences are MNHNY and SVGAGI (reference sequence). The CDR3 reads CASSLGQGGPYEQYF. The DNA for the CDR3 is TGTGCCAGCAGTCTGGGACAGGGTGGGCCCTACGAGCAGTACTTC.

This sequence joins TRBV12-3 or TRBV12-4 and TRBJ1-2; D unresolved. Trimming pared 8 bases from V and 5 bases from J, leaving 9 bases between. The CDR3 loop spans 11 amino acids. The CDR3 spells CASSMRYGYTF. The CDR3, as DNA: TGTGCCAGCTCTATGCGGTATGGCTACACCTTC.

The chain uses TRBV7-9 and TRBJ2-3; 9 nucleotides align to TRBD2. CDR1 and CDR2 from the germline V gene are SEHNR and FQNEAQ (reference sequence). With V trimmed by 6 bases and J by 2 bases, 9 bases remained unmatched. The CDR3 has 16 residues. The DNA for the CDR3 is TGTGCCAGCAGTGAGTCAAGCGGGGGGTTCACAGATACGCAGTATTTT. Its translation: CASSESSGGFTDTQYF.